The T cell receptor beta chain under discussion was sequenced for a study of T-cell reconstitution after alpha-beta-depleted transplantation in children. Unique molecular identifiers featured in how the TCRbeta library was prepared. A single record per CDR3 protein comes from TCRdb applying MiXCR to the PCR reads. The sample has about 370,000 distinct CDR3 sequences, 20% seen once. Trimming stripped 6 bases from V and 0 bases from J, with 14 bases between. The CDR3 runs 15 residues. This clonotype has just a few counts. This receptor was taken from a human donor who donated a stem cell graft to a child with acute myeloid leukemia. This material consisted of PBMCs from the stem cell graft donor, taken from the stem cell graft. The chain uses TRBV12-3 or TRBV12-4 and TRBJ1-1; D is unclear. The CDR3 DNA reads as TGTGCCAGCAGCGAGGTCGGGGTCATGAACACTGAAGCTTTCTTT. Translating it yields CASSEVGVMNTEAFF.